The 8 T cell receptor beta chains reported below all come from one sample, sequenced in a study of early T cells in non-severe SARS-CoV-2 infection. A single record per CDR3 protein comes from TCRdb applying MiXCR to the 5' RACE reads. The sample includes about 57,000 distinct CDR3 sequences, over 10% seen only once; the top ten take around 5.1%. The sequencing input was whole blood. These receptors came from an adult who was a healthcare worker with PCR-confirmed SARS-CoV-2 infection or an uninfected control (not recorded which).

This clonotype was seen only a few times. The V call is TRBV7-2, the J call TRBJ2-7, with D possibly being TRBD1 (6 bases). Trimming stripped 2 bases from V and 1 base from J, with 12 bases between. Germline assignment: CDR1 SGHTA and CDR2 FQGNSA. CDR3 size: 15 residues. CDR3 DNA sequence: TGTGCCAGCAGCTTATCTCTGGACAGTTCCTACGAGCAGTACTTC. It specifies CASSLSLDSSYEQYF.

This clonotype was seen at least ten times. V usage is TRBV7-8 and J usage is TRBJ2-1, with 8 bases fitting TRBD2. The trim removed 8 bases at V and 2 bases at J, leaving 8 bases unmatched. This CDR3 has 15 residues. From germline, CDR1 is SGHVS and CDR2 FQNEAQ. CDR3 DNA: TGTGCCAGCGAGGGCCGCGGGGGGCCCTACAATGAGCAGTTCTTC. It is translated as CASEGRGGPYNEQFF. The full variable domain, in which reference TRBV7-8 and TRBJ2-1 provide the parts outside the CDR3, is GAGVSQSPRYKVAKRGQDVALRCDPISGHVSLFWYQQALGQGPEFLTYFQNEAQLDKSGLPSDRFFAERPEGSVSTLKIQRTQQEDSAVYLCASEGRGGPYNEQFFGPGTRLTVL.

Of note for this clonotype: A much larger clone sits a single nucleotide away, making a read error possible. The chain combines TRBV29-1 with TRBJ2-3; D may be TRBD2 (6 bases). The germline V gene has CDR1 SQVTM and CDR2 ANQGSEA. This CDR3 spans 15 amino acids. CDR3 amino acids: CSVSSADYLTVTQYF. CDR3 DNA: TGCAGCGTCTCTTCAGCGGACTACCTCACAGTTACGCAGTATTTT.

This clonotype was recorded many times. The chain employs TRBV20-1 and TRBJ2-7; D is ambiguous. Germline assignment: CDR1 DFQATT and CDR2 SNEGSKA (reference sequence). The CDR3 spans 16 residues. Trimming pared 0 bases from V and 3 bases from J, leaving 18 bases between. CDR3 sequence reads: CSARDLKGSTLYEQYF. CDR3 in DNA: TGCAGTGCTAGAGATTTGAAAGGGTCCACTCTCTACGAGCAGTACTTC.

This clonotype was recorded many times. This chain links TRBV10-2 with TRBJ2-3; 7 bases are shared with TRBD2. Germline V gives CDR1 WSHSY, CDR2 SAAADI. This CDR3 region has 15 residues. The trim removed 10 bases at V and 1 base at J, leaving 11 bases unmatched. DNA for the CDR3: TGCGCCACCGGGACTACCCGCCCTCGCACAGATACGCAGTATTTT. Encoded protein: CATGTTRPRTDTQYF.

This clonotype was detected many times. The chain employs TRBV30 and TRBJ1-2, with D maybe TRBD1 (6 bases). CDR3 size: 14 residues. Germline V gene sequence: CDR1 GTSNPN, CDR2 SVGIG (reference sequence). V was clipped by 1 base and J by 4 bases, with 13 bases between them. CDR3 DNA sequence: TGTGCCTGGAGTGCGGGGGGCGTCGTCTATGGCTACACCTTC. It specifies CAWSAGGVVYGYTF.

This clonotype was observed at least ten times. The V call is TRBV7-9, the J call TRBJ1-1, with D perhaps matching TRBD1 (5 bases). The CDR3 has 13 residues. Trimming cost V 4 bases and J 2 bases, with 8 bases left between them. The germline gives CDR1 SEHNR, CDR2 FQNEAQ (reference sequence). The CDR3 is CASSYDSNTEAFF. As DNA, the CDR3 is TGTGCCAGCAGCTATGACAGCAACACTGAAGCTTTCTTT. Using reference TRBV7-9 and TRBJ1-1 for the parts outside the CDR3, the full variable domain is DTGVSQNPRHKITKRGQNVTFRCDPISEHNRLYWYRQTLGQGPEFLTYFQNEAQLEKSRLLSDRFSAERPKGSFSTLEIQRTEQGDSAMYLCASSYDSNTEAFFGQGTRLTVV.

This sequence joins TRBV7-8 and TRBJ1-2; D is possibly TRBD1 (6 bases). The CDR3 consists of 14 residues. Trimming stripped 4 bases from V and 8 bases from J, with 17 bases between. CDR1 is SGHVS, CDR2 FQNEAQ, per germline. CDR3 region: CASSSRTAPQGYTF. The CDR3 region has the DNA TGTGCCAGCAGCTCAAGGACAGCCCCTCAAGGCTACACCTTC.